This T cell receptor beta chain originates from a study of T cells after yellow fever vaccination. This clonotype has at least ten counts. Antigen specificity is unknown. Germline CDR1 SNHLY, CDR2 FYNNEI. Trimming took 5 bases from V and 0 from J; bases not matched to a gene: 13. This CDR3 is 19 amino acids long. TCRdb fed the 5' RACE reads into MiXCR, producing one record per CDR3 protein. In the table there are around 610,000 distinct CDR3 sequences, roughly 13% of which are singletons. Whole-study findings and limits: Post-booster repertoires contained most primary-vaccination clones again (around 96% CD4, roughly 90% CD8).

This rearrangement joins TRBV2 to TRBJ1-3; 10 positions agree with TRBD1. The sequenced sample was PBMCs, obtained on the day of the yellow fever booster vaccination. The receptor comes from a young man who received the YFV17D yellow fever vaccine. The CDR3 reads CASSHPGTGALGSGNTIYF. The CDR3 region has the DNA TGTGCCAGCAGTCATCCCGGGACAGGGGCCCTCGGCTCTGGAAACACCATATATTTT.